This T cell receptor (beta chain) appears in the sequencing data of a study of CD8 T cells in ankylosing spondylitis. About this clonotype itself: Its target is unknown.

Study-level findings and limits: Reportedly, disease-linked clones are significantly enriched in ankylosing spondylitis patients' matched synovial fluid. Apparently characteristic of ankylosing spondylitis blood was a TCR beta motif (roughly eight highly homologous variants).

V was pared by 4 bases and J by 7 bases, with 20 bases between. The CDR3 has 14 residues. The V gene's germline CDR1 is GTSNPN and CDR2 SVGIG (reference sequence). 5'-RACE, quantitative and with molecular barcodes, yielded the TCR beta libraries. One entry per CDR3 protein results from TCRdb running MiXCR on the 5' RACE reads. In the table there are 250,000 to 300,000 distinct CDR3 sequences, approximately 20% of which are singletons. The J gene is TRBJ2-7, the V gene TRBV30; D is perhaps TRBD1 (6 bases). This clonotype originated in a male donor with ankylosing spondylitis or in good health (not recorded which). Sequenced: blood, either unsorted or a sorted T cell fraction (not recorded which). The CDR3 spells CAWTLDSANLEQYF. The CDR3 nucleotides read TGTGCCTGGACCCTGGACAGTGCCAACCTGGAGCAGTACTTC. Complete variable domain (other parts from reference TRBV30 and TRBJ2-7): SQTIHQWPATLVQPVGSPLSLECTVEGTSNPNLYWYRQAAGRGLQLLFYSVGIGQISSEVPQNLSASRPQDRQFILSSKKLLLSDSGFYLCAWTLDSANLEQYFGPGTRLTVT.